These 14 T cell receptor beta chains originate from one sample sequenced in a study of T cell repertoires in cytomegalovirus infection. TCRdb passed the reads through MiXCR, listing each CDR3 protein once. The sample contains approximately 750,000 distinct CDR3 sequences, 35% of which appear only once. Sequencing input: PBMCs. The receptors originated from a human donor in good health (CMV status not recorded). Some clones in this sample may be carry-over from other donors' samples.

This clonotype showed up just a few times. The rearrangement links TRBV12-3 or TRBV12-4 to TRBJ1-6; 9 bases are a match to TRBD1. After removal of 5 bases from V and 7 bases from J, the junction contained 3 bases not matched to a gene. This CDR3 region has 14 residues. The CDR3 region has the DNA TGTGCCAGCAGTGACGGGACAGGGAATTCACCCCTCCACTTT. This translates into CASSDGTGNSPLHF.

The chain recombines TRBV28 with TRBJ2-3; D may be TRBD1 (6 bases). The V and J ends lost 3 bases and 0 bases respectively, with 10 bases between them. Germline CDR1 is MDHEN and CDR2 is SYDVKM. The CDR3 runs 15 residues. CDR3 nucleotides: TGTGCCAGCAGTTTTTTCGGACAGAGCACAGATACGCAGTATTTT. Amino acids: CASSFFGQSTDTQYF.

The chain carries TRBV24-1 and TRBJ1-1, with TRBD1 matching over 9 bases. The CDR3 has 16 amino acids. The V segment lost 2 bases and the J segment 3 bases; nucleotides outside the gene matches: 6. The germline gives CDR1 KGHDR, CDR2 SFDVKD. CDR3 sequence: CATSDSRTGAYTEAFF. CDR3 DNA sequence: TGTGCCACCAGTGATTCGCGGACAGGGGCGTACACTGAAGCTTTCTTT.

This clonotype was counted between two and nine times. The CDR3 sequence is CASSPSRWGTGVLNTEAFF. As DNA, the CDR3 is TGCGCCAGCAGCCCTTCCCGTTGGGGGACAGGGGTTCTGAACACTGAAGCTTTCTTT. The chain couples TRBV5-1 to TRBJ1-1, with TRBD1 identical over 10 bases. The CDR3 is 19 amino acids. Germline V gene sequence: CDR1 SGHRS, CDR2 YFSETQ. V lost 4 bases, J lost 0 bases, and 15 bases stayed unmatched.

V is TRBV28 and J is TRBJ2-1; TRBD1 might be the D (5 bases). The length of the CDR3 is 13 residues. Germline assignment: CDR1 MDHEN and CDR2 SYDVKM. The ends were cut back, 8 bases at V and 8 bases at J, with 16 bases in the middle. The CDR3 loop reads CASSRRVWDEQFF. CDR3 bases: TGTGCCAGCTCGCGCAGGGTCTGGGATGAGCAGTTCTTC.

This clonotype has a handful of counts. The chain employs TRBV6-1 and TRBJ2-7, with no clear D. Trimming shortened V by 6 bases and J by 7 bases, and 7 bases separated the two germline ends. CDR1 MNHNS and CDR2 SASEGT come from the germline V gene. There are 10 residues in the CDR3. The DNA for the CDR3 is TGTGCCAGCAGGGTAAAAGAGCAGTACTTC. This gives the protein CASRVKEQYF.

In DNA form, the CDR3 reads TGCAGTGCTAGAAAGGGAGGGAATCAGCCCCAGCATTTT. It translates to CSARKGGNQPQHF. V gene TRBV20-1 combines with J gene TRBJ1-5; D ambiguous. The CDR3 is made up of 13 amino acids. CDR1 is DFQATT, CDR2 SNEGSKA, per germline (reference sequence). Trimming cost V 2 bases and J 4 bases, with 9 bases left between them.

With regard to this clonotype: Because the CDR3's place on the DNA is in doubt, the DNA is left out and the CDR3 is given as listed by TCRdb. The chain combines TRBV28 with TRBJ1-1; the table's D call, TRBD1, was not checked against the DNA. A total of 13 residues make up the CDR3, ends included. Looked up from germline, CDR1 is MDHEN and CDR2 is SYDVKM. Here the CDR3 reads CASSLYQQGEAFF.

This CDR3 is CASGWDRENSPLHF. CDR3 sequence (DNA): TGTGCCAGCGGTTGGGACAGGGAAAATTCACCCCTCCACTTT. The rearrangement uses TRBV27 and TRBJ1-6; 9 bases map to TRBD1. Germline CDR1 and CDR2: MNHEY and SMNVEV (reference sequence). Germline trimming cut 8 bases from V and 7 bases from J; bases unmatched to any gene: 6. CDR3 length: 14 residues.

This chain connects TRBV5-3 to TRBJ2-4; tentative D call: TRBD1 (5 bases). TRBV5-3 has ORF status, its function being uncertain. The V gene lost 8 bases and the J gene lost 4 bases, with 25 bases spanning the gap. This CDR3 has 17 residues. The CDR3 coding sequence is TGTGCCAGCAGCACCCTACAGGAGAGTTCCATAAAAAACATTCAGTACTTC. It is translated as CASSTLQESSIKNIQYF.

The chain combines TRBV7-2 with TRBJ2-1, with D tentatively TRBD1 (5 bases). Germline CDR1 SGHTA, CDR2 FQGNSA. The CDR3 consists of 13 residues. V dropped 4 bases and J dropped 3 bases, with 7 bases sitting between them. Here the CDR3 DNA reads TGTGCCAGCAGCTCAGGGCGCTACAATGAGCAGTTCTTC. Translation gives CASSSGRYNEQFF.

V and J are TRBV30 and TRBJ2-1, with TRBD2 as a possible D gene (6 bases). V shed 8 bases and J shed 7 bases, with 21 bases lying between them. The CDR3 is made up of 14 amino acids. Germline lookup yields CDR1 GTSNPN and CDR2 SVGIG (reference sequence). CDR3 residues: CALKFLAGWNEQFF. CDR3 sequence (DNA): TGTGCCCTGAAATTCCTCGCGGGGTGGAATGAGCAGTTCTTC.

This clonotype occurred many times. The chain employs TRBV7-2 and TRBJ1-3; D not certain. The germline V gene has CDR1 SGHTA and CDR2 FQGNSA. Trimming removed 1 base at V and 6 bases at J, with 10 bases between. This CDR3 region has 14 residues. The CDR3 region is CASSLVRGKNTIYF. CDR3 coding DNA: TGTGCCAGCAGCTTAGTTCGGGGTAAAAACACCATATATTTT. The full variable domain, with the rest looked up from reference TRBV7-2 and TRBJ1-3, is GAGVSQSPSNKVTEKGKDVELRCDPISGHTALYWYRQSLGQGLEFLIYFQGNSAPDKSGLPSDRFSAERTGGSVSTLTIQRTQQEDSAVYLCASSLVRGKNTIYFGEGSWLTVV.

The chain joins TRBV7-6 to TRBJ2-7, with 10 bases that match TRBD1. The CDR3 sequence is 15 residues long. Germline-derived CDR1 and CDR2 are SGHVS and FNYEAQ. With 1 base clipped from V and 7 bases from J, the junction kept 7 bases outside the gene matches. The DNA of the CDR3 is TGTGCCAGCAGCTTAGTGGGACAGGGGATAGGGGAGCAGTACTTC. Its protein is CASSLVGQGIGEQYF.